These 7 T cell receptor beta chains were sequenced from one sample in a study of T-cell reconstitution after alpha-beta-depleted transplantation in children. Unique molecular identifiers were used to barcode this TCRbeta library. Each CDR3 protein is one row after TCRdb ran MiXCR on the PCR reads. The table has about 580,000 distinct CDR3 sequences, roughly 23% seen once. The specimen was PBMCs, mostly from graft donor cells, collected 360 days after TCRalphabeta/CD19-depleted stem cell transplant. The receptors were gathered from a boy in the first two years of life who had a stem cell transplant for acute myeloid leukemia, so the T cells may come from the graft donor.

The chain employs TRBV23-1 and TRBJ2-3; D is possibly TRBD1 (6 bases). TRBV23-1 is identified as an open reading frame with a role that is uncertain. This CDR3 is built from 17 residues. V was cut by 2 bases and J by 2 bases, with 17 bases left in between. In DNA form, the CDR3 reads TGCGCCAGCAGTCAAGAGACCAGACAGGCCCCCACAGATACGCAGTATTTT. It codes for CASSQETRQAPTDTQYF.

This clonotype showed up just a few times. The chain has TRBV12-3 or TRBV12-4 and TRBJ2-3, with 16 bases matching TRBD2. There are 17 residues in the CDR3. After removal of 6 bases from V and 3 bases from J, the junction contained 6 bases not matched to a gene. CDR3 sequence (DNA): TGTGCCAGCAGCTCCGGGACTAGCGGGGGGGCGACAGATACGCAGTATTTT. Amino acid sequence: CASSSGTSGGATDTQYF.

V usage is TRBV20-1 and J usage is TRBJ1-5; D is unresolved. Trimming took 4 bases from V and 2 from J, leaving 9 bases between them. CDR1 is DFQATT and CDR2 is SNEGSKA in the germline V gene (reference sequence). This CDR3 comprises 13 residues. The CDR3 is CSAIRSRNQPQHF. The CDR3 region has the DNA TGCAGTGCTATCAGGTCTCGCAATCAGCCCCAGCATTTT.

V usage is TRBV20-1 and J usage is TRBJ1-2, with 9 bases lining up with TRBD1. Looked up from germline, CDR1 is DFQATT and CDR2 is SNEGSKA (reference sequence). V was pared by 7 bases and J by 6 bases, with 9 bases of the junction left unmatched. The CDR3 loop spans 13 amino acids. Written as DNA, the CDR3 is TGCAGTGGCAGGACAGGGGAAAGGGATGGCTACACCTTC. Translation gives CSGRTGERDGYTF.

This clonotype was counted between two and nine times. The chain has TRBV12-3 or TRBV12-4 and TRBJ1-2; D is uncertain. V shed 5 bases and J shed 0 bases, with 10 bases lying between them. The CDR3 is made up of 14 amino acids. DNA for the CDR3: TGTGCCAGCAGTCAGCACCCAACTAACTATGGCTACACCTTC. This codes for CASSQHPTNYGYTF.

This sequence joins TRBV6-1 and TRBJ2-3; 7 nucleotides line up with TRBD1. The length of the CDR3 is 16 residues. CDR1 is MNHNS, CDR2 SASEGT, per germline. The V segment lost 6 bases and the J segment 0 bases; nucleotides outside the gene matches: 9. The CDR3 sequence is CASSLEGAGSTDTQYF. In DNA form, the CDR3 reads TGTGCCAGCAGCCTCGAGGGGGCAGGAAGCACAGATACGCAGTATTTT.

V and J are TRBV27 and TRBJ2-4, with 7 positions matching TRBD2. The junction had 5 bases not matched to a gene; V was cut back by 0 bases and J by 0 bases. The V gene's germline CDR1 is MNHEY and CDR2 SMNVEV (reference sequence). CDR3 length: 17 residues. DNA of the CDR3: TGTGCCAGCAGTTTATCGTTCCCGGGGGGAGCCAAAAACATTCAGTACTTC. This translates into CASSLSFPGGAKNIQYF.